These 28 T cell receptor beta chains were all obtained from the same sample, sequenced in a study of shared clonotypes between healthy human individuals. Naive-designated CD8 cells lacked CD45RO, were positively enriched for CCR7, and omitted terminally differentiated effector memory CD45RA+ cells. Data came from immunoSEQ multiplex PCR; TCRdb stores just in-frame clones and leaves some out. Of about 2.1 million clones listed, approximately 92% are singletons. The sample comprised naive CD8+ T cells from PBMCs. These receptors were taken from a man aged 18 to 29 in good health. Some clones in this sample may be carry-over from other donors' samples.

This sequence joins TRBV4-3 and TRBJ1-2; D is possibly TRBD1 (6 bases). V was shortened by 4 bases and J by 3 bases, with 12 bases between the two germline ends. CDR1 LGHNA and CDR2 YSLEER come from the germline V gene. The CDR3 is 14 residues long. The chain's CDR3 is CASSPGHADYGYTF. CDR3 in DNA: TGCGCCAGCAGCCCGGGACATGCGGACTATGGCTACACCTTC.

This clone was seen a single time. One end of the junction fails to match germline, which may point to a read error. This chain connects TRBV6-1 to TRBJ1-5; D not certain. In germline, CDR1 is MNHNS, CDR2 SASEGT. The CDR3 loop spans 14 amino acids. The CDR3 sequence is CAHTQAGLNQPQHF. The CDR3 nucleotides are TGCGCCCACACGCAGGCGGGATTAAATCAGCCCCAGCATTTT.

V gene TRBV27 combines with J gene TRBJ2-1; TRBD2 aligns across 8 bases. Trimming removed 4 bases from V and 5 bases from J; junction bases left unmatched: 16. This CDR3 is 18 amino acids long. Germline assignment: CDR1 MNHEY and CDR2 SMNVEV (reference sequence). Here the CDR3 DNA reads TGTGCCAGCAGTTACCCCCAAACGTGGCGGGAGGAGGACAATGAGCAGTTCTTC. Its translation is CASSYPQTWREEDNEQFF.

The CDR3 DNA is TGTGCCAGTACCGAGGGGACAGGGGGAGGCGAGCAGTACTTC. Encoded protein: CASTEGTGGGEQYF. The V and J genes are TRBV7-6 and TRBJ2-7; 11 bases fit TRBD1. V lost 9 bases, J lost 6 bases, and 10 bases stayed unmatched. The germline V gene encodes CDR1 SGHVS and CDR2 FNYEAQ. The CDR3 contains 14 residues. Full variable domain (missing parts from reference TRBV7-6 and TRBJ2-7): GAGVSQSPRYKVTKRGQDVALRCDPISGHVSLYWYRQALGQGPEFLTYFNYEAQQDKSGLPNDRFSAERPEGSISTLTIQRTEQRDSAMYRCASTEGTGGGEQYFGPGTRLTVT.

The rearrangement uses TRBV5-1 and TRBJ2-7; D remains ambiguous. Germline CDR1 SGHRS, CDR2 YFSETQ. The ends were cut back, 0 bases at V and 4 bases at J, with 8 bases in the middle. The CDR3 is 13 residues long. The DNA for the CDR3 is TGCGCCAGCAGCTTGGCCGAATTTTACGAGCAGTACTTC. Its translation: CASSLAEFYEQYF.

The chain couples TRBV2 to TRBJ2-7; tentatively, D is TRBD2 (5 bases). This CDR3 has 13 amino acids. The germline CDR1 and CDR2 sequences are SNHLY and FYNNEI. Deletions cut 6 bases from V and 1 base from J, with 10 bases between. Written as DNA, the CDR3 is TGTGCCAGCAGCGCCCGGGGATCCTACGAGCAGTACTTC. This sequence encodes CASSARGSYEQYF.

The chain links TRBV19 to TRBJ2-7, with 7 bases lining up with TRBD2. The V gene's germline CDR1 is LNHDA and CDR2 SQIVND (reference sequence). This CDR3 is built from 15 residues. V shed 5 bases and J 0 bases; nucleotides not matched to a gene: 7. The CDR3, as DNA: TGTGCCAGTAGTCCTTTTTCGGGGGGCTCCTACGAGCAGTACTTC. Encoded protein: CASSPFSGGSYEQYF. Full variable domain (missing parts from reference TRBV19 and TRBJ2-7): DGGITQSPKYLFRKEGQNVTLSCEQNLNHDAMYWYRQDPGQGLRLIYYSQIVNDFQKGDIAEGYSVSREKKESFPLTVTSAQKNPTAFYLCASSPFSGGSYEQYFGPGTRLTVT.

The gene calls are TRBV4-3 and TRBJ1-1; the D is unclear. Germline assignment: CDR1 LGHNA and CDR2 YSLEER. Between the trimmed V and J ends, which lost 1 base and 0 bases, there was a span of 12 bases. The CDR3 consists of 16 residues. The CDR3 reads CASSQGTTVVNTEAFF. The CDR3 DNA reads as TGCGCCAGCAGCCAAGGAACGACGGTTGTGAACACTGAAGCTTTCTTT.

V is TRBV19 and J is TRBJ2-7, with 7 bases identical to TRBD1. Germline CDR1 is LNHDA and CDR2 is SQIVND (reference sequence). The trim removed 4 bases at V and 2 bases at J, leaving 5 bases unmatched. The CDR3 extends over 14 amino acids. DNA of the CDR3: TGTGCCAGTAGTACGGGACAGCTACCCTACGAGCAGTACTTC. Its protein is CASSTGQLPYEQYF.

CDR3 sequence reads: CASSSFTQPVVYEQYF. As DNA, the CDR3 is TGTGCCAGCAGCTCTTTCACGCAACCGGTCGTGTACGAGCAGTACTTC. The V call is TRBV7-6, the J call TRBJ2-7; D is uncertain. The germline gives CDR1 SGHVS, CDR2 FNYEAQ. The CDR3 spans 16 residues. Trimming removed 4 bases from V and 4 bases from J, with 20 bases in between.

J is TRBJ2-7 and V is TRBV28; 7 bases are a match to TRBD1. Losses at the gene ends were 10 bases for V and 3 bases for J; bases not matched to a gene: 9. The CDR3 spans 13 residues. The germline V gene encodes CDR1 MDHEN and CDR2 SYDVKM. The CDR3 region is CATTRQGFYEQYF. CDR3 bases: TGTGCCACGACCCGACAGGGTTTCTACGAGCAGTACTTC.

The V and J genes are TRBV5-1 and TRBJ1-2; D might be TRBD1 (5 bases). Germline V gene data show CDR1 as SGHRS and CDR2 as YFSETQ. The CDR3 extends over 16 amino acids. Between the trimmed V and J ends, which lost 3 bases and 2 bases, there was a span of 17 bases. The DNA for the CDR3 is TGCGCCAGCAGCTCCCACCAGGACACACCGAACTATGGCTACACCTTC. Translated: CASSSHQDTPNYGYTF. Full variable domain (outside the CDR3, taken from reference TRBV5-1 and TRBJ1-2): KAGVTQTPRYLIKTRGQQVTLSCSPISGHRSVSWYQQTPGQGLQFLFEYFSETQRNKGNFPGRFSGRQFSNSRSEMNVSTLELGDSALYLCASSSHQDTPNYGYTFGSGTRLTVV.

V and J are TRBV7-3 and TRBJ2-3; 12 bases match TRBD2. V trimming: 3 bases; J trimming: 4 bases; junction bases outside the gene matches: 5. The CDR3 runs 16 residues. Germline lookup yields CDR1 SGHTA and CDR2 FQGTGA. The CDR3 region has the DNA TGTGCCAGCAGCTTCTCCGGGACTAGCGGGCCAGATACGCAGTATTTT. Its translation: CASSFSGTSGPDTQYF.

V usage is TRBV18 and J usage is TRBJ1-4, with D possibly matching TRBD1 (6 bases). The V gene's germline CDR1 is KGHSH and CDR2 LQKENI. The CDR3 has 15 amino acids. V was trimmed by 4 bases and J by 3 bases, leaving 12 bases between them. The CDR3: CASSQSGAANEKLFF. The CDR3 DNA sequence: TGTGCCAGCTCACAGTCAGGGGCGGCTAATGAAAAACTGTTTTTT.

J is TRBJ2-2 and V is TRBV4-1, with D unresolved. The CDR3 totals 13 residues. Deletions cut 2 bases from V and 4 bases from J, with 5 bases between. In germline, CDR1 is MGHRA, CDR2 YSYEKL. The CDR3 nucleotides are TGCGCCAGCAGCCAATTGACCACCGGGGAGCTGTTTTTT. It codes for CASSQLTTGELFF.

J is TRBJ1-2 and V is TRBV4-1; D is perhaps TRBD1 (5 bases). This CDR3 is built from 15 residues. The germline V gene has CDR1 MGHRA and CDR2 YSYEKL. Trimming removed 3 bases at V and 4 bases at J, with 15 bases between. CDR3 nucleotide sequence: TGCGCCAGCAGCCAGGGGGTCCGGGCTGGCTATGGCTACACCTTC. The encoded protein is CASSQGVRAGYGYTF.

The chain carries TRBV11-2 and TRBJ1-4; the D is unclear. The CDR3 length is 14 residues. V was clipped by 5 bases and J by 8 bases, with 15 bases between them. The V gene's germline CDR1 is SGHAT and CDR2 FQNNGV. The CDR3 here is CASSPGMGEEKLFF. CDR3 in DNA: TGTGCCAGCAGCCCAGGAATGGGAGAGGAAAAACTGTTTTTT.

Written as DNA, the CDR3 is TGTGCCAGCAGCTCCCCTTTCCAAATTGAGCAGTTCTTC. The encoded protein is CASSSPFQIEQFF. The rearrangement links TRBV7-9 to TRBJ2-1; D is undetermined. CDR3 length: 13 amino acids. The V gene's germline CDR1 is SEHNR and CDR2 FQNEAQ (reference sequence). With 4 bases removed from V and 9 bases from J, the gap between germline ends came to 13 bases. Looking up the rest from reference TRBV7-9 and TRBJ2-1 gives the full variable domain: DTGVSQNPRHKITKRGQNVTFRCDPISEHNRLYWYRQTLGQGPEFLTYFQNEAQLEKSRLLSDRFSAERPKGSFSTLEIQRTEQGDSAMYLCASSSPFQIEQFFGPGTRLTVL.

This chain connects TRBV28 to TRBJ1-4, with D tentatively TRBD1 (6 bases). Trimming stripped 3 bases from V and 8 bases from J, with 13 bases between. The CDR3 extends over 14 amino acids. Germline values: CDR1 MDHEN, CDR2 SYDVKM. CDR3 sequence (DNA): TGTGCCAGCAGTTTCGCCCAGACAGGCGAAAAACTGTTTTTT. Translated, it gives CASSFAQTGEKLFF.

The chain joins TRBV28 to TRBJ1-1; the D gene is possibly TRBD1 (5 bases). There are 15 residues in the CDR3. V was shortened by 2 bases and J by 1 base, with 11 bases between the two germline ends. The germline V gene encodes CDR1 MDHEN and CDR2 SYDVKM. In DNA form, the CDR3 reads TGTGCCAGCAGTTTACGTTTTGGACAGAACACTGAAGCTTTCTTT. It is translated as CASSLRFGQNTEAFF.

As to this clone: The same CDR3 also results from other DNA sequences found in this sample. The chain couples TRBV9 to TRBJ2-7; D perhaps matches TRBD1 (5 bases). Germline CDR1 SGDLS, CDR2 YYNGEE. Trimming took off 0 bases at V and 2 bases at J, with 12 bases between the two ends. This CDR3 contains 15 residues. This CDR3 reads CASSVGLGQAYEQYF. The CDR3 DNA sequence: TGTGCCAGCAGCGTAGGTCTGGGGCAGGCCTACGAGCAGTACTTC.

J is TRBJ2-2 and V is TRBV29-1, with 7 bases fitting TRBD2. V dropped 8 bases and J dropped 6; count of bases not matched to a gene: 15. CDR1 is SQVTM and CDR2 is ANQGSEA in the germline V gene. The CDR3 consists of 15 residues. DNA for the CDR3: TGCAGCATCACTCGGGGGGATTCTGGGCCCGGGGAGCTGTTTTTT. Amino acids: CSITRGDSGPGELFF.

The rearrangement joins TRBV2 to TRBJ1-2; D is ambiguous. This CDR3 is built from 15 residues. Germline loops: CDR1 SNHLY, CDR2 FYNNEI. V lost 1 base, J lost 2 bases, and 11 bases lay in between. The CDR3 sequence: CASSEDIRMNYGYTF. The CDR3 DNA reads as TGTGCCAGCAGTGAAGACATCAGAATGAACTATGGCTACACCTTC.

V usage is TRBV28 and J usage is TRBJ2-1; TRBD2 agrees at 7 bases. V was pared by 0 bases and J by 8 bases, with 10 bases of the junction left unmatched. The V gene's germline CDR1 is MDHEN and CDR2 SYDVKM. This CDR3 region has 16 residues. The CDR3 region is CASSLWVAGVRDEQFF. CDR3 in DNA: TGTGCCAGCAGTTTATGGGTAGCGGGCGTCAGGGATGAGCAGTTCTTC. Full variable domain (remainder filled in from reference TRBV28 and TRBJ2-1): DVKVTQSSRYLVKRTGEKVFLECVQDMDHENMFWYRQDPGLGLRLIYFSYDVKMKEKGDIPEGYSVSREKKERFSLILESASTNQTSMYLCASSLWVAGVRDEQFFGPGTRLTVL.

This clone has a single count. J is TRBJ2-4 and V is TRBV7-9, with unresolved D. V dropped 5 bases and J dropped 0 bases, with 11 bases sitting between them. This CDR3 comprises 15 residues. The germline V gene encodes CDR1 SEHNR and CDR2 FQNEAQ (reference sequence). Here the CDR3 reads CASSPPRLAKNIQYF. The DNA of the CDR3 is TGTGCCAGCAGCCCCCCCAGGCTAGCCAAAAACATTCAGTACTTC. Full variable domain (remainder filled in from reference TRBV7-9 and TRBJ2-4): DTGVSQNPRHKITKRGQNVTFRCDPISEHNRLYWYRQTLGQGPEFLTYFQNEAQLEKSRLLSDRFSAERPKGSFSTLEIQRTEQGDSAMYLCASSPPRLAKNIQYFGAGTRLSVL.

This chain joins TRBV30 and TRBJ2-7; D perhaps matches TRBD2 (5 bases). V shed 0 bases and J shed 2 bases, with 11 bases lying between them. This CDR3 is 14 amino acids long. Germline CDR1 GTSNPN, CDR2 SVGIG (reference sequence). CDR3 amino acids: CAWSVRVLAYEQYF. As DNA, the CDR3 is TGTGCCTGGAGTGTGAGGGTTTTGGCCTACGAGCAGTACTTC.

This clone was observed once. V usage is TRBV29-1 and J usage is TRBJ2-1; TRBD1 is a possible D gene (5 bases). V was trimmed by 5 bases and J by 1 base, leaving 21 bases between them. Germline V gene sequence: CDR1 SQVTM, CDR2 ANQGSEA. The CDR3 length is 17 residues. CDR3 DNA: TGCAGCGTTCCCGAACCCCACCCCAGGGTTTCCTACAATGAGCAGTTCTTC. Its translation: CSVPEPHPRVSYNEQFF.

The chain recombines TRBV5-3 with TRBJ1-1; maybe TRBD1 (5 bases). TRBV5-3 qualifies as an ORF whose function is uncertain. V dropped 5 bases and J dropped 5 bases, with 7 bases sitting between them. The CDR3 has 11 amino acids. CDR3: CARRRGTEAFF. The CDR3 DNA reads as TGTGCCAGAAGAAGGGGAACTGAAGCTTTCTTT.